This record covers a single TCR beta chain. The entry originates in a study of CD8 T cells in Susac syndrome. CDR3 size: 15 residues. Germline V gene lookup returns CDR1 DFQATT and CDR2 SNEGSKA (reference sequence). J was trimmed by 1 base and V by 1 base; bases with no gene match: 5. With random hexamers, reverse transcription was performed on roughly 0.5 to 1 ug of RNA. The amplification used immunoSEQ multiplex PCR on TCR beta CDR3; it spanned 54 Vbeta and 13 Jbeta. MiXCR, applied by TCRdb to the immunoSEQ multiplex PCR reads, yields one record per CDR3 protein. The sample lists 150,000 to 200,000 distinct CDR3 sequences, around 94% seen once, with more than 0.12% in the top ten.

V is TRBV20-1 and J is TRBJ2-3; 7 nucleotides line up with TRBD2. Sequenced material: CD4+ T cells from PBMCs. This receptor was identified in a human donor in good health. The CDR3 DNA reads TGCAGTGCTAGAGTTGAGCGGGGCGGCACAGATACGCAGTATTTT. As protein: CSARVERGGTDTQYF.